This entry concerns a single T cell receptor (beta chain). Some clones are missing from TCRdb's copy, which holds only in-frame ones; the method was immunoSEQ multiplex PCR. There are some 170,000 clones in the sample; 84% occur only once, and approximately 18% lies in the top ten. These data are taken from a study of blood T cell repertoires in COVID-19. CDR3 length equals 16 residues. Germline V gene lookup returns CDR1 LGHNA and CDR2 YSLEER. Trimming took 1 base from V and 7 from J; bases not matched to a gene: 12. The rearrangement joins TRBV4-3 to TRBJ1-2, with TRBD1 identical over 7 bases. Input material: peripheral blood. This TCR derives from a woman of 80 years or more with acute or convalescent COVID-19. The CDR3 is CASSQALTGRYFGYTF. The CDR3 DNA reads TGCGCCAGCAGCCAAGCCCTGACAGGGAGGTACTTTGGCTACACCTTC.